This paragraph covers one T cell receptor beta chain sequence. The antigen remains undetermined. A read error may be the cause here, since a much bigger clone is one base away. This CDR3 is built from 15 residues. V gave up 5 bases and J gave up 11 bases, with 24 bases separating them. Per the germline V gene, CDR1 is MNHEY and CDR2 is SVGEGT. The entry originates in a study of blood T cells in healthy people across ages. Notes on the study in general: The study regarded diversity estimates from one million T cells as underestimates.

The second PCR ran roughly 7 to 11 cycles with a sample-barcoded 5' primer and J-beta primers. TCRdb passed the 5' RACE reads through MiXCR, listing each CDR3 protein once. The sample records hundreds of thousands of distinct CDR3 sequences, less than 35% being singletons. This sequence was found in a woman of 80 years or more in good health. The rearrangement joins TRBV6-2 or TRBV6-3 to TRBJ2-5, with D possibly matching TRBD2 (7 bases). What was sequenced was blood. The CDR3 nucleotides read TGTGCCAGCAGTAATCCTGGGGGGGCCCTCAATGAGCAGTACTTC. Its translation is CASSNPGGALNEQYF.